Below, one T cell receptor (beta chain) is given with its context. What it binds is not known. The data are from a study of shared clonotypes between healthy human individuals. General study results and limits: When naive CD4 clonotypes were compared across a few donors, 4% to 6.5% were shared.

V lost 0 bases and J lost 2, with 13 bases in between. CDR3 size: 17 residues. Germline V gene data show CDR1 as MDHEN and CDR2 as SYDVKM. In the naive CD8 group, cells lacked CD45RO and were positively selected for CCR7, so terminally differentiated effector memory CD45RA+ cells were left out. Sorted-subset replicate PCRs used around 0.2 ug DNA, tens of thousands of T cell genomes. This table comes from immunoSEQ multiplex PCR, and its TCRdb copy is limited to in-frame clones, with some not included. The table includes about 550,000 clones, 95% to 96% detected once. Sequenced sample: naive CD8+ T cells sorted from blood. This TCR derives from a woman under 40 in good health. The chain links TRBV28 to TRBJ2-2, with a tentative D call TRBD2 (6 bases). This CDR3 reads CASSLWLGGENTGELFF. CDR3 sequence (DNA): TGTGCCAGCAGTTTATGGCTCGGAGGGGAAAACACCGGGGAGCTGTTTTTT. Filled out from reference TRBV28 and TRBJ2-2, the complete variable domain reads DVKVTQSSRYLVKRTGEKVFLECVQDMDHENMFWYRQDPGLGLRLIYFSYDVKMKEKGDIPEGYSVSREKKERFSLILESASTNQTSMYLCASSLWLGGENTGELFFGEGSRLTVL.